Sequencing of this T cell receptor (beta chain) was carried out in a study of long-term antiretroviral therapy in people with HIV. None of the participants with HIV were treated outside the United States. Survey level was the resolution at which the v3.0 immunoSEQ assay ran. It was roughly 40,000-50,000 T-cell genomes per sample that sequencing targeted. Libraries were prepared by immunoSEQ multiplex PCR; TCRdb keeps only in-frame clonotypes and omits some of them. This repertoire shows about 48,000 clones, roughly 80% found once; its top ten account for roughly 3%. Regarding this clone: The antigen remains undetermined.

Findings and caveats of the study: HIV repertoire CDR3 lengths ranged less widely than those of controls.

Trimming left V 2 bases short and J 0 bases short, with 10 bases between. The CDR3 is 16 amino acids. CDR1 SGHVS and CDR2 FQNEAQ come from the germline V gene. Sequenced material: unsorted PBMCs, taken 0.8 years after starting antiretroviral therapy. This clonotype was sampled from a woman under 30 with HIV. This chain uses TRBV7-8 with TRBJ1-4; D gene uncertain. CDR3 nucleotide sequence: TGTGCCAGCAGCTTAAGCAATCGCGCAACTAATGAAAAACTGTTTTTT. It encodes CASSLSNRATNEKLFF.